This T cell receptor (beta chain) comes out of a study of cytomegalovirus exposure and HLA in healthy donors. CDR3 length: 11 amino acids. CDR1 SGHTA and CDR2 FQGNSA come from the germline V gene. Trimming shortened V by 0 bases and J by 13 bases, and 7 bases separated the two germline ends. Primers for the PCR totalled 60 Vbeta and 13 Jbeta. Assay: immunoSEQ multiplex PCR; the TCRdb copy retains only in-frame clones and omits some. The data contain approximately 32,000 clones, roughly 90% of them singletons. The origin of this receptor is a woman younger than 35 in good health and CMV-seronegative. This chain uses TRBV7-2 with TRBJ2-1, with D uncertain. The sample taken for sequencing was PBMCs. CDR3 DNA: TGTGCCAGCAGCTTAGCGACTTATCAGTTCTTC. It encodes CASSLATYQFF.